This T cell receptor beta chain was captured in a study of blood T cell repertoires in COVID-19. At the level of the study: The United States, Italy and Spain provided the acute and convalescent COVID-19 samples. T cells, B-cell-depleted T cells, or PBMCs provided the cDNA or gDNA that served as material.

Original methodology: Estimates of nucleated cell counts were drawn from the amplification of reference gene primers. TCRdb's table, derived via immunoSEQ multiplex PCR, lists solely in-frame clones and lacks some. V, J and clone size are taken as reported in that table, and D and trimming were inferred from the DNA itself. The data show about 250,000 clones, roughly 90% seen once. Trimming left V 10 bases short and J 1 base short, with 20 bases between. The CDR3 runs 16 residues. Germline values: CDR1 LGHDT, CDR2 YNNKEL (reference sequence). This sequence was found in a woman aged 25 to 39 with active or convalescent COVID-19. The chain uses TRBV3-1 (or the pseudogene TRBV3-2) and TRBJ1-5; no clear D gene. The sequencing sample was made of peripheral blood. This CDR3 reads CANLRFRTRSNQPQHF. Written as DNA, the CDR3 is TGTGCCAACTTAAGATTCCGAACGCGGAGCAATCAGCCCCAGCATTTT.